The TCR beta chain described here comes from a study of T cell repertoires in cytomegalovirus infection (dated by TCRdb to 2018 to 2020). In terms of the full investigation: Recently identified HLA-C-restricted CMV epitopes, whose presentation resists viral immunomodulation, were targeted by peptide stimulations together with well-studied HLA-B-restricted epitopes. Because public TCR beta signatures pointed to carriage of CMV infection together with the matching HLA type, the HLA type of each donor mattered for the analysis. On the study overall, not on this receptor specifically: In the ex vivo response, HLA-C-restricted CMV-specific TCR beta clonotypes were dominant, and in two of eight donors the single most frequent clonotype came from this HLA-C-restricted group. Carriers of CMV infection plus the relevant HLA type were discriminated by the cumulative frequency of public TCR beta family members in the study cohort and in an independent roughly 400-donor cohort.

The listed sequencing device is Illumina HiSeq 1500. TCRdb reran the public reads through fastp at Q25 and MiXCR, keeping productive beta chains. Every CDR3 protein is listed once, alongside the most common genes and DNA of its rows. The sample table shows roughly 800,000 distinct CDR3 sequences, and almost 30% are seen once. Jointly, the top ten make up about an eighth of the sample. This clonotype turned up a few times. What antigen it recognizes has not been identified. Nothing much larger sits one base from this clone, and base qualities are not available. Trimming takes 0 bases from V and 5 bases from J, and the germline ends sit 16 bases apart. The germline V gene (reference sequence) provides CDR1 DFQATT and CDR2 SNEGSKA. The CDR3 starts with the cysteine, ends with the phenylalanine, and has 15 residues. Just the 45-base CDR3 DNA is kept, in frame starting at base 1. The treatment or condition label here, explained by the study, means: in vitro stimulation with specific CMV peptide epitopes to enrich CMV-specific T cells.

The chain links TRBV20-1 with TRBJ1-1; TRBD1 is a weak D gene call, 5 bases matching. This sequence originates from a human donor in good health (CMV status not recorded). Some clones in this sample may be carry-over from other donors' samples. The sequencing used cultured CD8+ T cells from PBMCs, collected from culture after CMV antigen stimulation. The base sequence is TGCAGTGCTAGAGATCTGCGGAACGGGGGGACTGAAGCTTTCTTT. Translated, it gives CSARDLRNGGTEAFF.